The count of the clone carrying this T cell receptor (beta chain) is one. The antigen remains unidentified. Specified time point: baseline pretreatment blood. Treatment meaning: 15 Gy SBRT to primary tumor, nephrectomy 4 weeks later. This entry is derived from a study of radiation and T cells in renal cell carcinoma. General study points: From baseline, blood top tumor clonotypes peaked at 2 weeks post-radiation.

The V and J ends lost 6 bases and 2 bases respectively, with 26 bases between them. Germline CDR1 is LNHDA and CDR2 is SQIVND (reference sequence). The CDR3 spans 19 residues. TCRdb's copy holds only in-frame clones and misses some; the assay was immunoSEQ multiplex PCR. The sample yields about 140,000 clones, approximately 87% seen once. The receptor was derived from a woman aged 45-65 years with renal cell carcinoma. The chain combines TRBV19 with TRBJ1-5; weak D call: TRBD1 (5 bases). The sequencing used blood, collected from a patient whose treatment included radiotherapy and nephrectomy. The CDR3 reads CASSHPGPGRWSGNQPQHF. Here the CDR3 DNA reads TGTGCCAGTAGCCACCCGGGACCGGGTCGATGGTCTGGCAATCAGCCCCAGCATTTT.